This T cell receptor beta chain stems from a study of cytomegalovirus exposure and HLA in healthy donors. CDR1 and CDR2 from the germline V gene are SGHTA and FQGNSA. The CDR3 consists of 14 residues. V dropped 1 base and J dropped 9 bases, with 12 bases sitting between them. PCR involved 60 Vbeta and 13 Jbeta primers. Profiled with immunoSEQ multiplex PCR; TCRdb holds only in-frame clones, not every one. This repertoire includes about 70,000 clones. V and J are TRBV7-2 and TRBJ2-2; D not resolved. Sequencing was done on a sample of PBMCs. The sequence was obtained from a female donor in good health and CMV-seropositive. CDR3 nucleotide sequence: TGTGCCAGCAGCTTAGAGGTGGGCCCATGGGAGCTGTTTTTT. This sequence encodes CASSLEVGPWELFF. Combining the CDR3 with reference TRBV7-2 and TRBJ2-2 gives the whole variable domain GAGVSQSPSNKVTEKGKDVELRCDPISGHTALYWYRQSLGQGLEFLIYFQGNSAPDKSGLPSDRFSAERTGGSVSTLTIQRTQQEDSAVYLCASSLEVGPWELFFGEGSRLTVL.